Listed below are T cell receptor beta chains from one sample, sequenced in a study of neoadjuvant anti-PD-1 for oral cavity cancer. This table comes from immunoSEQ multiplex PCR, and its TCRdb copy is limited to in-frame clones, with some not included. Among roughly 13,000 clones listed, less than 80% were seen once. Here the sequenced sample was PBMCs, taken after nivolumab (anti-PD-1) treatment. The receptor source for this set is a person between 40 and 80 years old with oral cavity squamous cell carcinoma. CDR3s include the opening cysteine and the closing phenylalanine or tryptophan. A D gene is named only where the DNA matches it firmly. Expanded clones get a size class; other rows say once, few or many, or leave the size out.

size	V	J	D	CDR3	DNA
NA	TRBV5-1	TRBJ1-2	NA	CASRSTGSYGYTF	TGCGCCAGCAGATCCACAGGGAGCTATGGCTACACCTTC
NA	TRBV19	TRBJ2-1	TRBD2	CASSITSGMYNEQFF	TGTGCCAGTAGTATAACTAGCGGGATGTACAATGAGCAGTTCTTC
once	TRBV14	TRBJ2-3	TRBD2	CASSHLAGGSRDTQYF	TGTGCCAGCAGCCATCTAGCGGGAGGGTCACGAGATACGCAGTATTTT
NA	TRBV6-5	TRBJ1-3	NA	CASSYSGVDTIYF	TGTGCCAGCAGTTACTCGGGGGTGGACACCATATATTTT
NA	TRBV10-3	TRBJ2-2	TRBD2	CAIMPGLAGESGELFF	TGTGCCATTATGCCCGGACTAGCGGGAGAGAGCGGGGAGCTGTTTTTT
once	TRBV6-6	TRBJ2-4	NA	CASSYESFLAKNIQYF	TGTGCCAGCAGTTACGAGTCTTTCCTAGCCAAAAACATTCAGTACTTC
NA	TRBV10-1	TRBJ2-4	TRBD2	CASSDGGGQYF	TGCGCCAGCAGTGATGGGGGGGGACAGTACTTC
once	TRBV5-6	TRBJ2-7	NA	CASSLEVADSSYEQYF	TGTGCCAGCAGCTTGGAGGTAGCTGACAGTTCCTACGAGCAGTACTTC
NA	TRBV28	TRBJ1-5	TRBD1	CASSTQLTGWNQPQHF	TGTGCCAGCAGTACGCAACTGACAGGGTGGAATCAGCCCCAGCATTTT
NA	TRBV19	TRBJ2-3	NA	CATTGTVTDTQYF	TGTGCCACCACCGGGACTGTCACAGATACGCAGTATTTT
NA	TRBV7-7	TRBJ2-2	TRBD2	CASSSRGSGRARDTGELFF	TGTGCTAGCAGCTCCCGTGGTAGCGGGAGGGCCAGGGACACCGGGGAGCTGTTTTTT
NA	TRBV28	TRBJ2-7	TRBD1	CASSPGDRGSYEQYF	TGTGCCAGCAGTCCTGGGGACAGGGGATCCTACGAGCAGTACTTC
NA	TRBV11-2	TRBJ2-2	TRBD1	CASSSSDRGRTGELFF	TGTGCCAGCAGCTCTTCGGACAGGGGGCGGACCGGGGAGCTGTTTTTT
NA	TRBV5-5	TRBJ2-7	TRBD1	CASSATTGEFYEQYF	TGTGCCAGCAGCGCCACGACAGGGGAGTTCTACGAGCAGTACTTC
NA	TRBV27	TRBJ2-7	TRBD1	CASSVRRQGEYYEQYF	TGTGCCAGCAGTGTTCGAAGACAGGGCGAATACTACGAGCAGTACTTC
NA	TRBV5-6	TRBJ2-1	NA	CASSSLLQISYNEQFF	TGTGCCAGCAGCTCCTTACTACAGATCTCCTACAATGAGCAGTTCTTC
once	TRBV9	TRBJ1-2	NA	CASSPAQIFNYGYTF	TGTGCCAGCAGCCCAGCGCAGATTTTTAACTATGGCTACACCTTC
NA	TRBV19	TRBJ2-1	NA	CASTPTTYNEQFF	TGTGCCAGTACCCCGACTACGTACAATGAGCAGTTCTTC
NA	TRBV28	TRBJ2-3	NA	CASSSSWAGLGTDTQYF	TGTGCCAGCAGTTCGTCTTGGGCGGGACTGGGCACAGATACGCAGTATTTT
NA	TRBV7-6	TRBJ2-3	NA	CASSPGAGHSTDTQYF	TGTGCCAGCAGCCCCGGGGCGGGCCATAGCACAGATACGCAGTATTTT
NA	TRBV6-5	TRBJ2-1	NA	CASSPTSGRKNEQFF	TGTGCCAGCAGTCCGACCTCGGGGAGGAAAAATGAGCAGTTCTTC
NA	TRBV6-1	TRBJ2-1	NA	CASAEERNNEQFF	TGTGCCAGCGCGGAGGAAAGGAATAATGAGCAGTTCTTC
NA	TRBV20-1	TRBJ2-3	NA	CSAPGQDTQYF	TGCAGTGCCCCCGGCCAAGATACGCAGTATTTT
NA	TRBV7-9	TRBJ2-1	NA	CASSPGRSSYNEQFF	TGTGCCAGCAGCCCCGGCAGGAGCTCCTACAATGAGCAGTTCTTC
NA	TRBV6-5	TRBJ1-1	NA	CASTSGMQNTEAFF	TGTGCCAGCACCTCGGGCATGCAGAACACTGAAGCTTTCTTT
few	TRBV6-1	TRBJ1-5	NA	CAIHSPYSNQPQHF	TGTGCCATACACAGTCCTTATAGCAATCAGCCCCAGCATTTT
once	TRBV2	TRBJ2-1	TRBD2	CASSSQAGDNEQFF	TGTGCCAGCAGTAGTCAAGCGGGAGACAATGAGCAGTTCTTC
NA	TRBV7-6	TRBJ2-7	NA	CASSQGLGYEQYF	TGTGCCAGCAGTCAGGGGCTAGGCTACGAGCAGTACTTC
NA	TRBV5-6	TRBJ1-2	NA	CASSLPPGDYGYTF	TGTGCCAGCAGCTTGCCCCCCGGGGACTATGGCTACACCTTC
NA	TRBV9	TRBJ2-1	NA	CASSAELAVNEQFF	TGTGCCAGCAGCGCCGAACTAGCAGTAAATGAGCAGTTCTTC
NA	TRBV7-2	TRBJ1-1	NA	CASSPYGGNTEAFF	TGTGCCAGCAGCCCGTACGGTGGGAACACTGAAGCTTTCTTT